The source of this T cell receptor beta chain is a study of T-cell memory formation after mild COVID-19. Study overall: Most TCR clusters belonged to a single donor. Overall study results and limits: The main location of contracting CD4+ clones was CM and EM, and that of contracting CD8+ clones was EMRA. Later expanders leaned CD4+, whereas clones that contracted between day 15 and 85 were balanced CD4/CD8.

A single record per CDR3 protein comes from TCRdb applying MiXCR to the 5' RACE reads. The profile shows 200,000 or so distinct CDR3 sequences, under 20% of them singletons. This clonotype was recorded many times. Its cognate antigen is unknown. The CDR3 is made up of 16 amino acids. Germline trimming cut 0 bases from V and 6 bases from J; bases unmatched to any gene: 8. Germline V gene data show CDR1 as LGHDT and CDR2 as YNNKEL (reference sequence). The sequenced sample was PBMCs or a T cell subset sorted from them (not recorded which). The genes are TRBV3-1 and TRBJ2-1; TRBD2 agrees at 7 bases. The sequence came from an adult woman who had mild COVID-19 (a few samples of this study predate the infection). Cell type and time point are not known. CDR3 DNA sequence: TGTGCCAGCAGCCAAGATCGGGGGGAGGGACGCAATGAGCAGTTCTTC. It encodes CASSQDRGEGRNEQFF.